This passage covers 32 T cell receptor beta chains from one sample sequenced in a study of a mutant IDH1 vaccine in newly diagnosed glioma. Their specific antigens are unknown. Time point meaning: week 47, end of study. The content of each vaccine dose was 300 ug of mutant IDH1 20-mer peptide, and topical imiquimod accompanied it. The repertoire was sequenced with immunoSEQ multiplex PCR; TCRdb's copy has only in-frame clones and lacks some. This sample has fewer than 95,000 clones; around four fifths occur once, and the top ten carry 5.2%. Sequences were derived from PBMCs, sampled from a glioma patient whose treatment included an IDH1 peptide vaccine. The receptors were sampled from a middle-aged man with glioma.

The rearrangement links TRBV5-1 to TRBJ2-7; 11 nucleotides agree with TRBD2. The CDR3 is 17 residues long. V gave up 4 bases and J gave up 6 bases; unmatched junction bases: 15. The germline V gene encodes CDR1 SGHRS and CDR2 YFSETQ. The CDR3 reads CASSLRQNSGRASEQYF. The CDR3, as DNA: TGCGCCAGCAGCCTACGCCAAAATAGCGGGAGGGCCTCCGAGCAGTACTTC.

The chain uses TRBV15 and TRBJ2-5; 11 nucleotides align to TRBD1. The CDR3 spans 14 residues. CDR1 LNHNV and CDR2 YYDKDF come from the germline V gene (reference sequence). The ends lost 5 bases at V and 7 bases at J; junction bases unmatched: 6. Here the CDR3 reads CATSVRDRGGTQYF. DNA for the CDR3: TGTGCCACCAGCGTCCGGGACAGGGGGGGGACCCAGTACTTC.

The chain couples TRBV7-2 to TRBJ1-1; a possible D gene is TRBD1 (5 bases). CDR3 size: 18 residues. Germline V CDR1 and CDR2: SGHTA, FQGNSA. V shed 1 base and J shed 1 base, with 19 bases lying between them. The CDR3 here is CASSLVILSAGRNTEAFF. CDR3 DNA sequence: TGTGCCAGCAGCTTAGTCATCCTTTCGGCAGGGCGGAACACTGAAGCTTTCTTT.

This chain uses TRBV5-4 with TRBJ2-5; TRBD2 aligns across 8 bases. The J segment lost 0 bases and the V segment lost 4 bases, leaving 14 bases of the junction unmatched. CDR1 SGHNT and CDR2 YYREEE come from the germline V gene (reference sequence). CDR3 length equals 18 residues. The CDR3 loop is CASSGGLAGNPYQETQYF. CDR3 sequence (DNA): TGTGCCAGCAGCGGGGGTCTAGCGGGCAATCCATACCAAGAGACCCAGTACTTC.

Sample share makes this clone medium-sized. In DNA, the CDR3 is TGTGCCAGCAGTGAACTATGGAATTCACCCCTCCACTTT. It specifies CASSELWNSPLHF. This chain links TRBV6-1 with TRBJ1-6; D gene ambiguous. This CDR3 is 13 amino acids long. Germline assignment: CDR1 MNHNS and CDR2 SASEGT. Trimming removed 2 bases at V and 7 bases at J, with 6 bases between.

The CDR3 sequence: CASSTARTVTEAFF. Here the CDR3 DNA reads TGTGCCAGTAGTACAGCCAGGACAGTGACTGAAGCTTTCTTT. The V call is TRBV19, the J call TRBJ1-1, with D perhaps matching TRBD1 (6 bases). The CDR3 is 14 amino acids. Germline V gene data show CDR1 as LNHDA and CDR2 as SQIVND (reference sequence). V lost 4 bases, J lost 5 bases, and 14 bases lay in between.

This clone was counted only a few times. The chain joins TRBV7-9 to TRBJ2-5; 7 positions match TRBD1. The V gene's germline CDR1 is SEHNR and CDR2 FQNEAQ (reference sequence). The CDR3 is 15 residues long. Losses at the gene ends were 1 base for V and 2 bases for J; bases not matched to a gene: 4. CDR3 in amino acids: CASSLEGRGQETQYF. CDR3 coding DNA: TGTGCCAGCAGCTTAGAGGGCAGGGGGCAAGAGACCCAGTACTTC.

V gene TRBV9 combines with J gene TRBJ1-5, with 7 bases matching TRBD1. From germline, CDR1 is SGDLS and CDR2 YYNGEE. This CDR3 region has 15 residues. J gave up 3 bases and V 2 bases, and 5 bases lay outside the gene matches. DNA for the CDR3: TGTGCCAGCAGCGTCCAGGGGGATCTCAATCAGCCCCAGCATTTT. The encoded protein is CASSVQGDLNQPQHF.

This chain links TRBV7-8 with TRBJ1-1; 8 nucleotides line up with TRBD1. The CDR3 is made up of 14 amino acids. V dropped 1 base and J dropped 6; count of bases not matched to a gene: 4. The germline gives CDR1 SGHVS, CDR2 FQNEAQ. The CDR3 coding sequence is TGTGCCAGCAGCTTAGGGGACAGGTATTCTGAAGCTTTCTTT. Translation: CASSLGDRYSEAFF.

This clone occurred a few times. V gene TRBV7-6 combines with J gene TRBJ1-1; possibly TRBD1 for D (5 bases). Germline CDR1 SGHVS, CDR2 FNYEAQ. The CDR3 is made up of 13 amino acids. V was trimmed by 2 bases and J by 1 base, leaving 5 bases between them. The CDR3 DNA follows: TGTGCCAGCAGCTTACAGGGGAACACTGAAGCTTTCTTT. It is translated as CASSLQGNTEAFF.

The chain's CDR3 is CASRYDSYEQYF. CDR3 DNA sequence: TGCGCCAGCAGGTACGACAGCTACGAGCAGTACTTC. This chain joins TRBV5-1 and TRBJ2-7; perhaps TRBD1 as D (5 bases). Germline V gene lookup returns CDR1 SGHRS and CDR2 YFSETQ. The CDR3 has 12 residues. Trimming removed 5 bases at V and 3 bases at J, with 9 bases between. Supplemented by reference TRBV5-1 and TRBJ2-7, the full variable domain reads KAGVTQTPRYLIKTRGQQVTLSCSPISGHRSVSWYQQTPGQGLQFLFEYFSETQRNKGNFPGRFSGRQFSNSRSEMNVSTLELGDSALYLCASRYDSYEQYFGPGTRLTVT.

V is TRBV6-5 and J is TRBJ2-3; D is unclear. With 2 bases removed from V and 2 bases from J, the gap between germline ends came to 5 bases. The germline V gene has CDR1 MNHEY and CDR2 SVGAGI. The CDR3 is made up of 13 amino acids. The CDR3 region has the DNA TGTGCCAGCAGTTACGACCACACAGATACGCAGTATTTT. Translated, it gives CASSYDHTDTQYF.

The CDR3 nucleotides read TGTGCCAGCAGCTTAGACGGGGTACTGTACTTC. Translation: CASSLDGVLYF. The chain is built from TRBV11-2 and TRBJ2-7, with TRBD2 as a possible D gene (5 bases). CDR1 and CDR2 from the germline V gene are SGHAT and FQNNGV. The CDR3 is made up of 11 amino acids. V was trimmed by 0 bases and J by 12 bases, leaving 9 bases between them.

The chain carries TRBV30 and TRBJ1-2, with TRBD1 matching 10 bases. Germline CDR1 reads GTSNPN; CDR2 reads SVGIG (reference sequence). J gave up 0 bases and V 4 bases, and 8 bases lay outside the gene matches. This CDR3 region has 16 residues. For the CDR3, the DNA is TGTGCCTGGAAACGGGACAGGGGAAGAACTAACTATGGCTACACCTTC. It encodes CAWKRDRGRTNYGYTF.

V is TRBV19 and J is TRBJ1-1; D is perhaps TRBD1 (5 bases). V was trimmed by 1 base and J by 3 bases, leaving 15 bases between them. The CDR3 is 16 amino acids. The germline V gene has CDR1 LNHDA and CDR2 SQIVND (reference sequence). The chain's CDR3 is CASSIAGRIGDTEAFF. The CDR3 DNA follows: TGTGCCAGTAGTATAGCGGGACGGATCGGTGACACTGAAGCTTTCTTT.

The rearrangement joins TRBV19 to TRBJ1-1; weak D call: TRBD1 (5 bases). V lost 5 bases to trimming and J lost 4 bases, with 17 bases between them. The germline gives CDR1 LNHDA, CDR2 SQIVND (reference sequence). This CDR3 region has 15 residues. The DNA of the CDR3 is TGTGCCAGTAGTCGGGGTAGGTTGGGGGGCACTGAAGCTTTCTTT. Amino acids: CASSRGRLGGTEAFF.

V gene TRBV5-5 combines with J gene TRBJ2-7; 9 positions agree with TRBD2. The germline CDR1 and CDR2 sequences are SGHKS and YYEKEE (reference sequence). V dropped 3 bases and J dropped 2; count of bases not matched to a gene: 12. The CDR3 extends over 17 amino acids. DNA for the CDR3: TGTGCCAGCAGCTCGCCCCACGCGGGAGGGCTCCCCTACGAGCAGTACTTC. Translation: CASSSPHAGGLPYEQYF.

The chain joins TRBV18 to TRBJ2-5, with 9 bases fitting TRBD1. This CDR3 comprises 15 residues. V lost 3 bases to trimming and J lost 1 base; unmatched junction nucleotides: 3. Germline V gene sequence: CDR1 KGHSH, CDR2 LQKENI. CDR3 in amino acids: CASSPTGGAQETQYF. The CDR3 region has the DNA TGTGCCAGCTCACCGACAGGGGGGGCCCAAGAGACCCAGTACTTC.

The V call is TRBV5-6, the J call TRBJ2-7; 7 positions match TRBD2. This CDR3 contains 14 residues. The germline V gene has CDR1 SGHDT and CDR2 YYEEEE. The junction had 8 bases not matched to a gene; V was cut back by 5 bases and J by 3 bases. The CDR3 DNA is TGTGCCAGCAGTTTCGGGGGAGGGAGCTACGAGCAGTACTTC. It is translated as CASSFGGGSYEQYF.

The CDR3 coding sequence is TGTGCCAGTAGTAACAGGGGGCGAAACACTGAAGCTTTCTTT. Its protein product is CASSNRGRNTEAFF. The chain employs TRBV19 and TRBJ1-1; 9 bases match TRBD1. Germline values: CDR1 LNHDA, CDR2 SQIVND (reference sequence). V dropped 4 bases and J dropped 2; count of bases not matched to a gene: 2. The CDR3 spans 14 residues. The full variable domain, rest sourced from reference TRBV19 and TRBJ1-1, is DGGITQSPKYLFRKEGQNVTLSCEQNLNHDAMYWYRQDPGQGLRLIYYSQIVNDFQKGDIAEGYSVSREKKESFPLTVTSAQKNPTAFYLCASSNRGRNTEAFFGQGTRLTVV.

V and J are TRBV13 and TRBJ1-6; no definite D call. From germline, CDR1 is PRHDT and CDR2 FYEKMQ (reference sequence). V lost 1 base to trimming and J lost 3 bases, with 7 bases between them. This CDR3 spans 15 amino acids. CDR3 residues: CASSLAGVYNSPLHF. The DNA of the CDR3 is TGTGCCAGCAGCTTAGCCGGGGTCTATAATTCACCCCTCCACTTT.

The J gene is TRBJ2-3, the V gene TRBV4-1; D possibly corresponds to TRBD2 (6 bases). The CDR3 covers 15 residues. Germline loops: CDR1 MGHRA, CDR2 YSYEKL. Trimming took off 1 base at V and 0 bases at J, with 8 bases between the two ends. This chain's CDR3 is CASSQVSGSTDTQYF. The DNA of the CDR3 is TGCGCCAGCAGCCAAGTCAGCGGGAGCACAGATACGCAGTATTTT.

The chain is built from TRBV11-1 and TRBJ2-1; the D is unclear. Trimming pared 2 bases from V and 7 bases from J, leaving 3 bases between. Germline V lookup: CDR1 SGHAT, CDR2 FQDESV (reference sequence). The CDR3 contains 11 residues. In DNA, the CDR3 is TGTGCCAGCAGCTTAACTAATGAGCAGTTCTTC. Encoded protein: CASSLTNEQFF.

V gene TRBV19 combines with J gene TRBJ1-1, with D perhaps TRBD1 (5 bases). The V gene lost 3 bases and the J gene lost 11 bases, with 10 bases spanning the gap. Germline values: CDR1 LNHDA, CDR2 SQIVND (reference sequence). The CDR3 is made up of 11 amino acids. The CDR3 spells CASSIWGWAFF. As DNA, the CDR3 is TGTGCCAGTAGTATTTGGGGGTGGGCTTTCTTT.

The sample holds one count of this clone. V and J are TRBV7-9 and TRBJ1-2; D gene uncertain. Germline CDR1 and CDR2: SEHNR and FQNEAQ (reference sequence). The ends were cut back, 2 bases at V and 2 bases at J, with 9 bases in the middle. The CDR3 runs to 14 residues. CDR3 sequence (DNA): TGTGCCAGCAGCTTAAGTCGCCTGAACTATGGCTACACCTTC. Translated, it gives CASSLSRLNYGYTF.

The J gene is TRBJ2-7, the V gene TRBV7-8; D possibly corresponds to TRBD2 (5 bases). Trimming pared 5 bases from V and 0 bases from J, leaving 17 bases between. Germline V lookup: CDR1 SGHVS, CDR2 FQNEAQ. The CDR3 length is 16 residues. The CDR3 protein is CASSPLAADASYEQYF. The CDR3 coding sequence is TGTGCCAGCAGCCCTCTGGCAGCGGACGCCTCCTACGAGCAGTACTTC.

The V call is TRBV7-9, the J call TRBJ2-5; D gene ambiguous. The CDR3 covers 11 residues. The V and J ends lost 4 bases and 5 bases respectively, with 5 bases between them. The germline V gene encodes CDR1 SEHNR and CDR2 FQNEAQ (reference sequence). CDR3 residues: CASSSQETQYF. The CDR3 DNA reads TGTGCCAGCAGCTCCCAGGAGACCCAGTACTTC.

The CDR3 nucleotides read TGTGCCAGCAGCCCTCGTCAGACTAGCGGACTTTCCTACGAGCAGTACTTC. Translated, it gives CASSPRQTSGLSYEQYF. The chain has TRBV11-2 and TRBJ2-7; TRBD2 aligns across 9 bases. J lost 1 base, V lost 5 bases, and 12 bases had no gene match. Germline assignment: CDR1 SGHAT and CDR2 FQNNGV. This CDR3 has 17 amino acids. Complete variable domain (other parts from reference TRBV11-2 and TRBJ2-7): EAGVAQSPRYKIIEKRQSVAFWCNPISGHATLYWYQQILGQGPKLLIQFQNNGVVDDSQLPKDRFSAERLKGVDSTLKIQPAKLEDSAVYLCASSPRQTSGLSYEQYFGPGTRLTVT.

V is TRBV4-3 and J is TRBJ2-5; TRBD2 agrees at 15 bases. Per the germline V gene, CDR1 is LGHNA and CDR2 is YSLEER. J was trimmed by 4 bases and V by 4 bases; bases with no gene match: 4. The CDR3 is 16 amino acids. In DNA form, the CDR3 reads TGCGCCAGCAGCCCCGGGGGACTAGCGGGAGGAGAGACCCAGTACTTC. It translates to CASSPGGLAGGETQYF.

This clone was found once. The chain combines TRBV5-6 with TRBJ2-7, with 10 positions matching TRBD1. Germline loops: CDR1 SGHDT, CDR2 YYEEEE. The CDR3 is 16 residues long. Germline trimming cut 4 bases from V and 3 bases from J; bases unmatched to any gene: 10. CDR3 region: CASSATLTGGIYEQYF. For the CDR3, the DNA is TGTGCCAGCAGCGCCACCCTGACAGGGGGCATCTACGAGCAGTACTTC.

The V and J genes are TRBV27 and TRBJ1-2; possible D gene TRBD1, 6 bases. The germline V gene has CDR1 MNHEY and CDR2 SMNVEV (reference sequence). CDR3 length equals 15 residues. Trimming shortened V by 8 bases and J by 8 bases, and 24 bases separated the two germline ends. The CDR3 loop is CASSTGLGGVGGYTF. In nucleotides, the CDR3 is TGTGCCAGCTCCACTGGCTTAGGGGGGGTCGGCGGCTACACCTTC.

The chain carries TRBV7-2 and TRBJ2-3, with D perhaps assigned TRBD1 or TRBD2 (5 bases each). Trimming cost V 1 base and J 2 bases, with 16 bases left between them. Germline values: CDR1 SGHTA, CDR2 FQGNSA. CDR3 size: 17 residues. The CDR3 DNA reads TGTGCCAGCAGCTTAGTTGCTAGCAGTGGGGCCACAGATACGCAGTATTTT. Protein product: CASSLVASSGATDTQYF.